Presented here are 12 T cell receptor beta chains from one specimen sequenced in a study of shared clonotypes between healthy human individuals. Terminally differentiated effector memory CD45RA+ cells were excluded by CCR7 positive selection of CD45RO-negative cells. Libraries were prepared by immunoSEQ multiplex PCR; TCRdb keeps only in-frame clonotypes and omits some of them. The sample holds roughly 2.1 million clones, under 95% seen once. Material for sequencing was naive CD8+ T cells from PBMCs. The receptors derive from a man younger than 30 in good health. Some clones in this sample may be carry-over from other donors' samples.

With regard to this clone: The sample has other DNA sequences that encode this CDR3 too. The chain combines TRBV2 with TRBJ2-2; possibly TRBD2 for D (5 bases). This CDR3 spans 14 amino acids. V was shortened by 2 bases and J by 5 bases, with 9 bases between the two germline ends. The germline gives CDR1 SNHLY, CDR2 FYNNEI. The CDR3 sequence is CASSERGRTGELFF. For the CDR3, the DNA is TGTGCCAGCAGTGAACGGGGTAGGACCGGGGAGCTGTTTTTT.

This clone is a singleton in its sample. The CDR3 region has the DNA TGCGCCAGCAGCTTGGCCATCTCAGGGAAGAACGAGCAGTACTTC. Translated: CASSLAISGKNEQYF. The rearrangement joins TRBV5-1 to TRBJ2-7, with D possibly TRBD1 on 5 matching bases. Per germline, CDR1 SGHRS and CDR2 YFSETQ. V shed 0 bases and J shed 5 bases, with 15 bases lying between them. The CDR3 sequence is 15 residues long.

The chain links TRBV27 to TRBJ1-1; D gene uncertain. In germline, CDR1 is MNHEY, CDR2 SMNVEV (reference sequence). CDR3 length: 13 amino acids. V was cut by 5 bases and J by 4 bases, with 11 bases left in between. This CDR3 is CASSTRLVTEAFF. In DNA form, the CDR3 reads TGTGCCAGCAGTACCCGCCTGGTCACTGAAGCTTTCTTT.

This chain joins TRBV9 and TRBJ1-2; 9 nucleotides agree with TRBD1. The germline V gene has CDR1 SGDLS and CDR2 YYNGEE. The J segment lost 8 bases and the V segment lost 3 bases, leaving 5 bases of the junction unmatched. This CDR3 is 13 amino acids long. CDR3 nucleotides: TGTGCCAGCAGCGGGACAGGGGCGGAGGGCTACACCTTC. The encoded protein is CASSGTGAEGYTF.

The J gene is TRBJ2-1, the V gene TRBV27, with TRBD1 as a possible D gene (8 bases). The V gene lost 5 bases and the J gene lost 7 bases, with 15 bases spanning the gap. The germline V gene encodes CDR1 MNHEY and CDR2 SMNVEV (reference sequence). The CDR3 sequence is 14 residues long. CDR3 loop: CASSRTGRGNEQFF. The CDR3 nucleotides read TGTGCCAGCAGTCGGACAGGGAGGGGGAATGAGCAGTTCTTC.

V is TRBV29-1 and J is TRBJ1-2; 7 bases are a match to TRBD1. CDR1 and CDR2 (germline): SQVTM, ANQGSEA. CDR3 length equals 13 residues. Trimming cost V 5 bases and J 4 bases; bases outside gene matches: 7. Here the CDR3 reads CSVITGVGYGYTF. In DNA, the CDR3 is TGCAGCGTTATTACAGGGGTGGGCTATGGCTACACCTTC.

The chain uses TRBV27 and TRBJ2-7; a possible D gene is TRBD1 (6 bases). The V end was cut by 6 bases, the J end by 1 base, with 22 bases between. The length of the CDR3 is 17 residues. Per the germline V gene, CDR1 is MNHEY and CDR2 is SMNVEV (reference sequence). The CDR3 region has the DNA TGTGCCAGCAGCCCCAGACCCCGACAGGTGGTATCCTACGAGCAGTACTTC. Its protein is CASSPRPRQVVSYEQYF.

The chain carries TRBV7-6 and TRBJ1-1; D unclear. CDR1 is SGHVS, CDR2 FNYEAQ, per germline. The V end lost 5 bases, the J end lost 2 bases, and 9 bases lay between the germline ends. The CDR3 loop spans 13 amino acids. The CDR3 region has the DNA TGTGCCAGCAGCCGTGAATTTAACACTGAAGCTTTCTTT. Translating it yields CASSREFNTEAFF.

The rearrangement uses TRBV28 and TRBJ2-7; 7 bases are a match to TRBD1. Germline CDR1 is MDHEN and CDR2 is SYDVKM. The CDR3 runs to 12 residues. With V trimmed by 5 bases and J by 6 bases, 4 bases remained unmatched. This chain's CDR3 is CASSGQVPEQYF. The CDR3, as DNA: TGTGCCAGCAGTGGACAGGTCCCCGAGCAGTACTTC.

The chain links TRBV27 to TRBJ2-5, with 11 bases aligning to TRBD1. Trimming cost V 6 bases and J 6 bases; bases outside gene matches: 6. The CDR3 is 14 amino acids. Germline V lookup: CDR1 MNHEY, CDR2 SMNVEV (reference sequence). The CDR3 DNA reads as TGTGCCAGCAGCCACGGGACAGGGGGGAAGACCCAGTACTTC. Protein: CASSHGTGGKTQYF.

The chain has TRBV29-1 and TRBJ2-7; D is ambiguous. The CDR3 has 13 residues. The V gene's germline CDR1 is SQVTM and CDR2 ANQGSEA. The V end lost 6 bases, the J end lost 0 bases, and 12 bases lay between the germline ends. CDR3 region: CSVVILISYEQYF. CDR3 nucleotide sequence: TGCAGCGTAGTTATCCTAATCTCCTACGAGCAGTACTTC.

The CDR3 DNA reads TGTGCCAGCAGCTTGGACAGGGGGCAGGGCACTGAAGCTTTCTTT. Protein product: CASSLDRGQGTEAFF. The chain joins TRBV5-4 to TRBJ1-1, with 9 bases lining up with TRBD1. The CDR3 is 15 amino acids. Trimming at V came to 0 bases and at J to 4 bases, leaving 4 bases not matched to a gene. Looked up from germline, CDR1 is SGHNT and CDR2 is YYREEE (reference sequence). The full variable domain, rest sourced from reference TRBV5-4 and TRBJ1-1, is ETGVTQSPTHLIKTRGQQVTLRCSSQSGHNTVSWYQQALGQGPQFIFQYYREEENGRGNFPPRFSGLQFPNYSSELNVNALELDDSALYLCASSLDRGQGTEAFFGQGTRLTVV.